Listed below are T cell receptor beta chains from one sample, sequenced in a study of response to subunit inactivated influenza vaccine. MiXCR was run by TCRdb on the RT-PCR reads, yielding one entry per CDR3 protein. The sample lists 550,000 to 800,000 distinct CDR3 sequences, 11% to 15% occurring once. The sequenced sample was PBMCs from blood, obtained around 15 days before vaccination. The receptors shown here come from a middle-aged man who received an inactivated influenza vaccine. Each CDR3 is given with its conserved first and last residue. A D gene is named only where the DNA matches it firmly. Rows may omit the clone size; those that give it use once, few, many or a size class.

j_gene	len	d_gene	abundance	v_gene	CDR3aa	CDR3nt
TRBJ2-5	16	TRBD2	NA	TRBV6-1	CASSTGLAGMGETQYF	TGTGCCAGCAGTACGGGACTAGCGGGGATGGGGGAGACCCAGTACTTC
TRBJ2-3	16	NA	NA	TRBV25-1	CASTFKQDSSTDTQYF	TGTGCCAGCACCTTTAAACAGGATTCTAGCACAGATACGCAGTATTTT
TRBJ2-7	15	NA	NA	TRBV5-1	CASSFGGISSYEQYF	TGCGCCAGCAGCTTCGGCGGGATAAGCTCCTACGAGCAGTACTTC
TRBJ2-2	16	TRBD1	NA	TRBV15	CATSRGGQGNTGELFF	TGTGCCACCAGCAGAGGAGGACAGGGGAACACCGGGGAGCTGTTTTTT
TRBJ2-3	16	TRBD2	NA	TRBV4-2	CASSQDGGSPPDTQYF	TGTGCCAGCAGCCAAGACGGCGGGAGCCCCCCAGATACGCAGTATTTT
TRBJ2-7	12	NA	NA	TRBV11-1	CASSPFTGEQYF	TGTGCCAGCAGCCCATTTACGGGCGAGCAGTACTTC
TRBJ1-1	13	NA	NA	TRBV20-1	CSAMDGLNTEAFF	TGCAGTGCTATGGACGGATTGAACACTGAAGCTTTCTTT
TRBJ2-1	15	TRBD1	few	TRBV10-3	CAISESGQGYNEQFF	TGTGCCATCAGTGAGTCCGGACAGGGTTACAATGAGCAGTTCTTC
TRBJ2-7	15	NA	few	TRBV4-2	CASSQAFGVGYEQYF	TGTGCCAGCAGCCAAGCCTTCGGAGTAGGTTACGAGCAGTACTTC
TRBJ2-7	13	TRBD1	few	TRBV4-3	CASSQYRGYEQYF	TGCGCCAGCAGCCAATACAGGGGCTACGAGCAGTACTTC
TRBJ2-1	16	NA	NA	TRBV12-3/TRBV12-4	CASSPGRAPGYNEQFF	TGTGCCAGCAGTCCGGGCAGGGCTCCGGGCTACAATGAGCAGTTCTTC
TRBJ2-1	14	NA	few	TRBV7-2	CASTRGTSYNEQFF	TGTGCCAGCACCAGGGGGACTAGCTACAATGAGCAGTTCTTC
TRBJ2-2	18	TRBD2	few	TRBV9	CASSVGSGGRANTGELFF	TGTGCCAGCAGCGTAGGAAGTGGCGGGAGGGCTAACACCGGGGAGCTGTTTTTT
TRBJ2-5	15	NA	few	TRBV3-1	CASSQGQGGRETQYF	TGTGCCAGCAGCCAAGGACAGGGAGGCAGGGAGACCCAGTACTTC
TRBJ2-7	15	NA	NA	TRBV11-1	CASSLAQARPYEQYF	TGTGCCAGCAGCTTAGCCCAGGCGAGGCCCTACGAGCAGTACTTC
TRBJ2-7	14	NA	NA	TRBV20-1	CSAQVVEFSYEQYF	TGCAGTGCCCAAGTTGTAGAATTCTCCTACGAGCAGTACTTC
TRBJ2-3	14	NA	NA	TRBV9	CASSVQGKEDTQYF	TGTGCCAGCAGCGTCCAGGGTAAGGAAGATACGCAGTATTTT
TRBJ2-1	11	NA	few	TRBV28	CASSRGYEQFF	TGTGCCAGCAGTCGGGGATATGAGCAGTTCTTC
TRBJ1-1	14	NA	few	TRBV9	CASSVEGVNTEAFF	TGTGCCAGCAGCGTAGAAGGGGTGAACACTGAAGCTTTCTTT
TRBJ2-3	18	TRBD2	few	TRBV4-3	CASSLHRALAGVADTQYF	TGCGCCAGCAGCCTCCACCGGGCCCTAGCGGGAGTAGCAGATACGCAGTATTTT
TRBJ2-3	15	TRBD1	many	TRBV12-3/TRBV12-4	CASSFSRGRVGTQYF	TGTGCCAGCAGTTTCAGCAGGGGGCGTGTAGGTACGCAGTATTTT
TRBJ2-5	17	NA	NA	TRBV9	CASSGIAGRGTQETQYF	TGTGCCAGCAGCGGAATCGCGGGTCGAGGGACTCAAGAGACCCAGTACTTC
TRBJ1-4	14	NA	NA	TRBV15	CATSSGATNEKLFF	TGTGCCACCAGCAGCGGGGCAACTAATGAAAAACTGTTTTTT
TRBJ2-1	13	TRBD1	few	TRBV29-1	CSVEDRVELEQFF	TGCAGCGTTGAGGACAGGGTGGAGTTGGAGCAGTTCTTC
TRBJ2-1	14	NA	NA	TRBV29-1	CSVGGQSSYNEQFF	TGCAGCGTTGGCGGCCAGAGCTCCTACAATGAGCAGTTCTTC
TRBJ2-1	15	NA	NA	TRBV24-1	CATSDSEHLGNEQFF	TGTGCCACCAGTGATTCGGAGCACTTGGGCAATGAGCAGTTCTTC
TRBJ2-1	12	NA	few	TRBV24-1	CATSDRRNEQFF	TGTGCCACCAGTGATCGACGGAATGAGCAGTTCTTC